What follows are 16 T cell receptor beta chains derived from one specimen sequenced in a study of cytomegalovirus exposure and HLA in healthy donors. The PCR ran on 60 Vbeta and 13 Jbeta primers. Clones were sequenced by immunoSEQ multiplex PCR, and TCRdb holds only the in-frame ones, with some missing. The sample lists about 50,000 clones, roughly 75% seen once, with approximately 7.7% in the top ten. Sequencing was done on a sample of PBMCs. The source of these receptors is a man aged 25 to 40 in good health and CMV-seropositive.

The chain joins TRBV7-9 to TRBJ2-1; tentatively, D is TRBD2 (6 bases). Trimming pared 8 bases from V and 4 bases from J, leaving 15 bases between. The V gene's germline CDR1 is SEHNR and CDR2 FQNEAQ (reference sequence). The CDR3 is made up of 14 amino acids. The CDR3 nucleotides read TGTGCCAGCGGAATGGGGGGAGCATACAATGAGCAGTTCTTC. This translates into CASGMGGAYNEQFF.

This clone was seen a handful of times. The genes are TRBV7-9 and TRBJ1-1, with D maybe TRBD1 (5 bases). CDR3 length: 14 amino acids. CDR1 and CDR2 from the germline V gene are SEHNR and FQNEAQ (reference sequence). Trimming took 1 base from V and 2 from J, leaving 8 bases between them. The CDR3 protein is CASSLGGVNTEAFF. The CDR3 DNA sequence: TGTGCCAGCAGCTTAGGGGGGGTCAACACTGAAGCTTTCTTT.

The rearrangement links TRBV6-1 to TRBJ2-7, with 9 bases lining up with TRBD2. The V and J ends lost 4 bases and 6 bases, in that order; junction bases with no gene match: 7. Germline V gene sequence: CDR1 MNHNS, CDR2 SASEGT. The CDR3 is made up of 14 amino acids. CDR3 sequence reads: CASSVASGAAEQYF. In DNA, the CDR3 is TGTGCCAGCAGTGTTGCTAGCGGGGCGGCCGAGCAGTACTTC.

The sample holds a few counts of this clone. The chain recombines TRBV7-2 with TRBJ1-1; D is ambiguous. There are 14 residues in the CDR3. Germline assignment: CDR1 SGHTA and CDR2 FQGNSA. Deletions cut 1 base from V and 1 base from J, with 7 bases between. The CDR3 sequence is CASSLGIANTEAFF. CDR3 DNA sequence: TGTGCCAGCAGCTTAGGTATAGCGAACACTGAAGCTTTCTTT.

V usage is TRBV2 and J usage is TRBJ2-3, with D uncertain. Germline V gene lookup returns CDR1 SNHLY and CDR2 FYNNEI. The CDR3 runs to 12 residues. The germline V and J ends were trimmed by 8 bases and 6 bases, with 12 bases remaining between them. CDR3 nucleotide sequence: TGTGCCAGCGGAGTGGTTTTCGATACGCAGTATTTT. Protein sequence: CASGVVFDTQYF.

The chain employs TRBV7-6 and TRBJ1-2; TRBD1 matches at 8 bases. The CDR3 loop spans 13 amino acids. Germline lookup yields CDR1 SGHVS and CDR2 FNYEAQ. Losses at the gene ends were 5 bases for V and 4 bases for J; bases not matched to a gene: 3. The CDR3: CASSQDRAYGYTF. Here the CDR3 DNA reads TGTGCCAGCAGCCAGGACAGGGCCTATGGCTACACCTTC.

V is TRBV6-6 and J is TRBJ1-1; D not resolved. CDR1 is MNHNY, CDR2 SVGAGI, per germline (reference sequence). The V end was cut by 7 bases, the J end by 1 base, with 7 bases between. The CDR3 is made up of 12 amino acids. The CDR3 nucleotides are TGTGCCAGCATCAACAGGAACACTGAAGCTTTCTTT. This sequence encodes CASINRNTEAFF.

Notes on this clone: The junction shows a germline mismatch at one end, possibly a read error. This chain links TRBV7-9 with TRBJ2-1; tentatively, D is TRBD2 (5 bases). The V gene's germline CDR1 is SEHNR and CDR2 FQNEAQ (reference sequence). CDR3 size: 11 residues. The CDR3 sequence is CPSSLGGEQFF. CDR3 nucleotide sequence: TGTCCCAGCAGCCTGGGCGGGGAGCAGTTCTTC.

This rearrangement joins TRBV11-1 to TRBJ2-7, with a tentative D call TRBD1 (5 bases). Germline CDR1 SGHAT, CDR2 FQDESV (reference sequence). The CDR3 extends over 14 amino acids. With 1 base removed from V and 3 bases from J, the gap between germline ends came to 10 bases. The CDR3 here is CASSLEGPSYEQYF. Written as DNA, the CDR3 is TGTGCCAGCAGCTTAGAGGGGCCCAGCTACGAGCAGTACTTC.

Here the CDR3 DNA reads TGTGCCAGCAGTTTAAGGACAGGGGGCATGGGAGGAGCTTTCTTT. Amino acid sequence: CASSLRTGGMGGAFF. V usage is TRBV2 and J usage is TRBJ1-1, with 11 bases that match TRBD1. The V and J ends lost 5 bases and 10 bases, in that order; junction bases with no gene match: 12. The CDR3 loop spans 15 amino acids. Germline values: CDR1 SNHLY, CDR2 FYNNEI.

This clone occurred once. The chain couples TRBV5-1 to TRBJ2-1; no firm D call. This CDR3 region has 11 residues. CDR1 is SGHRS and CDR2 is YFSETQ in the germline V gene. V lost 4 bases and J 7 bases, leaving 6 bases between the germline ends. Written as DNA, the CDR3 is TGCGCCAGCAGCCCAGGAAATGAGCAGTTCTTC. Its protein product is CASSPGNEQFF.

The rearrangement uses TRBV6-1 and TRBJ2-7; TRBD1 might be the D (6 bases). This CDR3 spans 15 amino acids. CDR1 and CDR2 (germline): MNHNS, SASEGT. Trimming took off 3 bases at V and 3 bases at J, with 15 bases between the two ends. The CDR3 sequence: CASSEAGQPLYEQYF. The CDR3 nucleotides read TGTGCCAGCAGTGAGGCCGGACAGCCCCTCTACGAGCAGTACTTC.

The genes are TRBV2 and TRBJ2-3; possible D gene TRBD2, 6 bases. The germline V and J ends were trimmed by 8 bases and 2 bases, with 11 bases remaining between them. The CDR3 loop spans 13 amino acids. From germline, CDR1 is SNHLY and CDR2 FYNNEI. This CDR3 is CASRGAFTDTQYF. The CDR3 region has the DNA TGTGCCAGCCGCGGGGCCTTCACAGATACGCAGTATTTT.

This chain uses TRBV18 with TRBJ1-3; D is uncertain. This CDR3 has 14 amino acids. V lost 3 bases and J 1 base, leaving 7 bases between the germline ends. Per germline, CDR1 KGHSH and CDR2 LQKENI. This CDR3 reads CASSPQVSGNTIYF. In nucleotides, the CDR3 is TGTGCCAGCTCACCGCAGGTTTCTGGAAACACCATATATTTT.

This clone was detected a few times. J is TRBJ1-2 and V is TRBV5-1; no clear D gene. V was cut by 0 bases and J by 0 bases, with 21 bases left in between. The CDR3 consists of 19 residues. Germline values: CDR1 SGHRS, CDR2 YFSETQ. CDR3 nucleotide sequence: TGCGCCAGCAGCTTGGCCTTGAGGACTCGACTTTGGACTAACTATGGCTACACCTTC. This gives the protein CASSLALRTRLWTNYGYTF.

The chain carries TRBV7-8 and TRBJ1-1, with TRBD1 identical over 9 bases. V gave up 5 bases and J gave up 3 bases; unmatched junction bases: 4. The germline V gene encodes CDR1 SGHVS and CDR2 FQNEAQ. CDR3 length: 14 residues. The CDR3 region is CASSTRQGDTEAFF. CDR3 sequence (DNA): TGTGCCAGCAGCACCAGACAGGGGGACACTGAAGCTTTCTTT.